The subject of this entry is one TCR beta chain. Germline assignment: CDR1 SEHNR and CDR2 FQNEAQ (reference sequence). This CDR3 is 14 amino acids long. The V and J ends lost 2 bases and 5 bases respectively, with 7 bases between them. This entry belongs to a study of T cell responses to AZD1222 COVID-19 vaccine. The method was immunoSEQ multiplex PCR; TCRdb's version includes in-frame clones alone and lacks a portion of them. Of approximately 30,000 clones listed, roughly 74% are singletons. The source of this sequence is an adult who received the AZD1222 COVID-19 vaccine. The chain joins TRBV7-9 to TRBJ1-6; possible D gene TRBD1, 5 bases. This material consisted of peripheral blood, taken 28 days after the second AZD1222 dose. The DNA for the CDR3 is TGTGCCAGCAGCTTACGACAGAATAATTCACCCCTCCACTTT. This gives the protein CASSLRQNNSPLHF.